The rows below give T cell receptor beta chains drawn from one sample of a study of cytomegalovirus exposure and HLA in healthy donors. The protocol was immunoSEQ multiplex PCR, while the TCRdb copy is restricted to in-frame clones and leaves out a portion. This sample carries about 46,000 clones, with approximately 1.2% going to the ten biggest clones. Sequencing was carried out using PBMCs. These receptor sequences come from a woman in her thirties or forties in good health and CMV-seronegative. CDR3s include the opening cysteine and the closing phenylalanine or tryptophan. The order of the fields is D gene, J gene, V gene, CDR3 DNA, CDR3 protein. A D gene is named only where the DNA matches it firmly.

>TRBD1|TRBJ1-3|TRBV6-5
TGTGCCAGCAGCGCCGGGACAGCTGGAAACACCATATATTTT
CASSAGTAGNTIYF
>TRBD1|TRBJ1-2|TRBV6-5
TGTGCCAGCAGTCGGGGACAGGGGGGACGCGGCTACACCTTC
CASSRGQGGRGYTF
>TRBD2|TRBJ2-7|TRBV7-9
TGTGCCAGCAGCCCCTTACGCTCCGGGGGGAACGAGCAGTACTTC
CASSPLRSGGNEQYF
>TRBD1|TRBJ2-7|TRBV7-9
TGTGCCAGCAGCTTAGGGACGGACAGGTACGAGCAGTACTTC
CASSLGTDRYEQYF
>TRBD2|TRBJ2-2|TRBV7-2
TGTGCCAGCAGCTCCAGCGGGAGGAGGCCCGGGGAGCTGTTTTTT
CASSSSGRRPGELFF
>TRBD2|TRBJ2-7|TRBV4-2
TGTGCCAGCAGCCAAGATTGGGCGCTAGCGGGGGTTACCTACGAGCAGTACTTC
CASSQDWALAGVTYEQYF
>TRBD1|TRBJ2-7|TRBV7-8
TGTGCCAGCAGCTTATTCGGGACAGGGACGTACGAGCAGTACTTC
CASSLFGTGTYEQYF
>-|TRBJ1-1|TRBV10-3
TGTGCCATCAAACCTTTTGGGGCAACGAACACTGAAGCTTTCTTT
CAIKPFGATNTEAFF
>-|TRBJ1-1|TRBV25-1
TGTGCCAGCAGAAGGACAGACGAGAGGAACACTGAAGCTTTCTTT
CASRRTDERNTEAFF
>-|TRBJ2-3|TRBV6-4
TGTGCCAGCAGTGAGGGTAGCATGAGCACAGATACGCAGTATTTT
CASSEGSMSTDTQYF
>-|TRBJ1-2|TRBV5-1
TGCGCCAGCAGCTTGGCAGGTACTGGCTACACCTTC
CASSLAGTGYTF
>-|TRBJ2-7|TRBV4-2
TGTGCCAGCAGCCAAGACGGCGGATCCTACGAGCAGTACTTC
CASSQDGGSYEQYF
>TRBD1|TRBJ2-1|TRBV28
TGTGCCAGCAGTTTGTCGGTCCGACAGGGCTTGTACAATGAGCAGTTCTTC
CASSLSVRQGLYNEQFF
>-|TRBJ1-1|TRBV25-1
TGTGCCAGCAGTGAGTTCGGAGTCATGAACACTGAAGCTTTCTTT
CASSEFGVMNTEAFF
>-|TRBJ2-1|TRBV6-4
TGTGCCAGCAGAGGCGAGGGCAGAGGTTTCAATGAGCAGCTCTTC
CASRGEGRGFNEQLF
>TRBD1|TRBJ1-5|TRBV15
TGTGCCACCAGCAGAGATCTAGGGGGCGGTCAGCCCCAGCATTTT
CATSRDLGGGQPQHF
>TRBD1|TRBJ2-1|TRBV6-1
TGTGCCAGCAGTGCGACAGGGGGGTCCTACAATGAGCAGTTCTTC
CASSATGGSYNEQFF
>-|TRBJ1-1|TRBV29-1
TGCAGCGTTCATCGGGACGGGAGAGTGACTGAAGCTTTCTTT
CSVHRDGRVTEAFF